This T cell receptor beta chain was sequenced during a study of primary melanoma T cells and metastatic recurrence (dated by TCRdb to about 2020). For the study in its entirety: The cohort consisted of 150 to 200 primary melanomas of stage T2 to T4, each more than 1 mm thick. Whether T-cell fraction and T-cell repertoire clonality in primary melanoma tumors predicted patient outcome was tested in the study. The T-cell fraction measured by TCR beta sequencing was compared against progression-free survival as the clinical outcome. Histopathological grading of tumor-infiltrating lymphocytes served as the comparison point for the T-cell fraction derived from sequencing. What the study reported, not specific to this receptor: The authors presented an effective T-cell-mediated antitumor response in primary melanoma only as a suggestion and not as a demonstrated mechanism. Progression-free survival prediction was reportedly improved more by adding T-cell fraction to tumor thickness than by adding any other histopathological variable. Progression-free survival was reportedly predicted by the tumor T-cell fraction independently of thickness, ulceration, mitotic rate and age. A T-cell fraction above 20% appeared protective regardless of ulceration status, mitotic rate or nodal disease.

The CDR3 runs 17 amino acids, cysteine and phenylalanine included. Kept here is only the CDR3 DNA, which spans 51 bases and is read in frame from base 1. As encoded in the germline V gene, CDR1 is SGHRS while CDR2 is YFSETQ. Trimming at the junction amounts to 0 bases on V and 3 bases on J, and the germline ends lie 18 bases apart. Note on this clone: The antigen it recognizes is unknown. Base qualities were left out, and no much larger clone turns up one base away.

Each patient's primary melanoma had been surgically resected and was viewed as potentially curable, though still at risk of metastatic recurrence. Libraries were built with the immunoSEQ multiplex PCR assay. Primary melanoma tumor tissue was subjected to high-throughput sequencing of the T-cell receptor beta chain. On the study's bioinformatics: Among the repertoire analyses were the distribution of insertions and deletions and the sharing of TCRB CDR3 between samples. A gradient-boosted model ranked how well the T-cell fraction predicted outcome compared with histopathological variables. The immuneACCESS repertoire file appears here via TCRdb, limited to in-frame rearrangements. These files lack a portion of the clones; in checked studies, under half of the deficit traces to unresolved V genes, and the cause of the others is not known. The V and J calls and clone size come from that table; D and trimming were worked out from the DNA. This sample holds roughly 650 clones; approximately 79% were observed only once. The ten biggest clones cover roughly 51% of the sample.

The sequence links TRBV5-1 to TRBJ1-1; the best D guess is TRBD1, with 5 bases matching. This clonotype originated in a human donor with melanoma. The source material was melanoma tumor tissue. CDR3 loop: CASSLEALGASDTEAFF. The DNA sequence is given as TGCGCCAGCAGCTTGGAAGCTTTAGGGGCGTCGGACACTGAAGCTTTCTTT.